These 7 T cell receptor beta chains share one sample of origin, sequenced in a study of OX40 agonist ivuxolimab in advanced cancers. TCRdb keeps only in-frame clones here, not all; method: immunoSEQ multiplex PCR. The data show approximately 67,000 clones, approximately 90% seen once. The sample here was CD4+ or CD8+ T cells sorted from blood, taken in a trial of the OX40 agonist ivuxolimab. The receptors here all came from an adult with an advanced solid tumor such as melanoma, head and neck, liver or kidney cancer.

This chain joins TRBV29-1 and TRBJ2-3; D not certain. The V end lost 7 bases, the J end lost 0 bases, and 5 bases lay between the germline ends. The germline gives CDR1 SQVTM, CDR2 ANQGSEA. CDR3 size: 11 residues. The DNA of the CDR3 is TGCAGCGCGCGGAGCACAGATACGCAGTATTTT. Translated: CSARSTDTQYF.

This rearrangement joins TRBV6-5 to TRBJ2-3; tentative D call: TRBD2 (6 bases). Germline V gene data show CDR1 as MNHEY and CDR2 as SVGAGI. This CDR3 spans 16 amino acids. Trimming removed 1 base from V and 1 base from J, with 12 bases in between. CDR3 DNA: TGTGCCAGCAGTTACTACGGGCGGGGCCGCACAGATACGCAGTATTTT. It encodes CASSYYGRGRTDTQYF.

The rearrangement links TRBV7-2 to TRBJ2-1; TRBD2 agrees at 7 bases. Germline CDR1 SGHTA, CDR2 FQGNSA. The CDR3 is 14 residues long. V lost 2 bases, J lost 9 bases, and 7 bases stayed unmatched. The CDR3 loop reads CASSLRWGGGEQFF. In DNA form, the CDR3 reads TGTGCCAGCAGCTTACGGTGGGGGGGAGGTGAGCAGTTCTTC.

The V call is TRBV10-3, the J call TRBJ2-3; a weak D match, TRBD2 (5 bases). Germline V CDR1 and CDR2: ENHRY, SYGVKD. The CDR3 spans 15 residues. Trimming removed 4 bases from V and 2 bases from J, with 13 bases in between. CDR3 nucleotides: TGTGCCATCAGTGCTTCGGGATTCTCCACAGATACGCAGTATTTT. As protein: CAISASGFSTDTQYF.

This rearrangement joins TRBV28 to TRBJ2-7, with unresolved D. Trimming pared 4 bases from V and 4 bases from J, leaving 5 bases between. Per germline, CDR1 MDHEN and CDR2 SYDVKM. This CDR3 contains 11 residues. CDR3 sequence: CASSSGYEQYF. The CDR3 bases are TGTGCCAGCAGTTCCGGGTACGAGCAGTACTTC.

The chain links TRBV15 to TRBJ2-1; 8 positions match TRBD2. Trimming removed 0 bases from V and 8 bases from J; junction bases left unmatched: 9. The germline gives CDR1 LNHNV, CDR2 YYDKDF (reference sequence). The CDR3 totals 16 residues. The chain's CDR3 is CATSRDPGLVTDEQFF. The CDR3, as DNA: TGTGCCACCAGCAGAGACCCGGGACTAGTTACTGATGAGCAGTTCTTC.

The V gene is TRBV4-3, the J gene TRBJ1-1; 7 bases line up with TRBD1. The germline CDR1 and CDR2 sequences are LGHNA and YSLEER. The length of the CDR3 is 22 residues. The ends lost 1 base at V and 0 bases at J; junction bases unmatched: 23. CDR3 in amino acids: CASSQAYYRGTDPTALNTEAFF. In nucleotides, the CDR3 is TGCGCCAGCAGCCAAGCATACTACAGGGGTACCGACCCGACGGCTCTGAACACTGAAGCTTTCTTT.